This T cell receptor beta chain was recorded in a study of cytomegalovirus exposure and HLA in healthy donors. Study in general: Later, an analysis reported that the 120 or so validation repertoires had used the same platform as the approximately 680 first-cohort repertoires.

On this clone itself: Its antigen is currently unknown. Its ends do not fully match the called genes, so a read error is possible.

Clones were sequenced by immunoSEQ multiplex PCR, and TCRdb holds only the in-frame ones, with some missing. The data show over 200,000 clones, with 90% seen just once and under 0.4% held by the top ten. The length of the CDR3 is 13 residues. Germline values: CDR1 MNHNS, CDR2 SASEGT. Overall study findings and caveats: As was reported, the classifier diagnosed cytomegalovirus status with high specificity and sensitivity. Listed as cytomegalovirus-associated were 150 or so TCR beta chains.

The donors were members of the validation cohort comprising about 130 subjects, separate from the roughly 730-subject first cohort. Sequencing was performed on PBMCs. The rearrangement links TRBV6-1 to TRBJ2-2; TRBD1 might be the D (6 bases). This receptor was taken from a woman under 30 in good health and CMV-seronegative. The CDR3 is CASSEGDTGELFF. In DNA form, the CDR3 reads TGTGCCAGCAGTGAAGGGGACACCGGGGAGCTATTTTTT.